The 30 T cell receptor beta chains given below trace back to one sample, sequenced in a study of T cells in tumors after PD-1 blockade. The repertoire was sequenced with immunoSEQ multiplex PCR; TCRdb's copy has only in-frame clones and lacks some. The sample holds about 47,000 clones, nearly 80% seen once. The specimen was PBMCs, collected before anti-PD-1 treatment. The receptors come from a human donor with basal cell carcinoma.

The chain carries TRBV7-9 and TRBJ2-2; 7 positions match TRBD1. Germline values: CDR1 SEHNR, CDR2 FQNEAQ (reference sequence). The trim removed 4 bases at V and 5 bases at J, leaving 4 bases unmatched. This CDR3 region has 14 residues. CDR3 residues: CASSSSTGTGELFF. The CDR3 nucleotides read TGTGCCAGCAGCTCCTCGACAGGGACCGGGGAGCTGTTTTTT.

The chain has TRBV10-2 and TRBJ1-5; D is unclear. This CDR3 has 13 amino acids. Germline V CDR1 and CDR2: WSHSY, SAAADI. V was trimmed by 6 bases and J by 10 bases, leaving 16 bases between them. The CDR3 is CASRQTVRSPQHF. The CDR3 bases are TGCGCCAGCAGGCAGACGGTACGCAGCCCCCAGCATTTT.

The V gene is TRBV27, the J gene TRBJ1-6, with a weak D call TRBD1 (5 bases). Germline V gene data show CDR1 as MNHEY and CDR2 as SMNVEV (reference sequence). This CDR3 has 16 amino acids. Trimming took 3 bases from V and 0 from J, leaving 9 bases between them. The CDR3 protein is CASSLTGGSYNSPLHF. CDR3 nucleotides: TGTGCCAGCAGTTTGACTGGGGGCTCCTATAATTCACCCCTCCACTTT.

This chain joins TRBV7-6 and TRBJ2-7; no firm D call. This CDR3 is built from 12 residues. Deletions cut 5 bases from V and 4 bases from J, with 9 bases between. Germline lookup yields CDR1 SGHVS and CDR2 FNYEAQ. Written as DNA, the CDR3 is TGTGCCAGCAGCCCGGGCTTATACGAGCAGTACTTC. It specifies CASSPGLYEQYF.

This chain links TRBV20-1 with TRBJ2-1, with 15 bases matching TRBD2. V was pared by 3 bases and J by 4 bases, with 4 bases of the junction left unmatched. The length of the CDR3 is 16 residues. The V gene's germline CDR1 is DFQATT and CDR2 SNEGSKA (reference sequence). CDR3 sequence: CSASSGLAGGYNEQFF. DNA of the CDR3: TGCAGTGCTAGTTCGGGACTAGCGGGGGGATACAATGAGCAGTTCTTC.

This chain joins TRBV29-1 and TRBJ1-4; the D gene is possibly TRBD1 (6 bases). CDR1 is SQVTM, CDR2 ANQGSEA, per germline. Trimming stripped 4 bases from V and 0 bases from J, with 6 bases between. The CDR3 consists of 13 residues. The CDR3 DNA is TGCAGCGTTGGACAGGCAACTAATGAAAAACTGTTTTTT. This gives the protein CSVGQATNEKLFF.

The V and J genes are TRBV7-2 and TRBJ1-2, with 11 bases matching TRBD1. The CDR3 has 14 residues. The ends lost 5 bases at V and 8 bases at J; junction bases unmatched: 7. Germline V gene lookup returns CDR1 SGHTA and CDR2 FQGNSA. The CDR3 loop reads CASSRTGGARGYTF. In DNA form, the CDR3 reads TGTGCCAGCAGCCGGACAGGGGGCGCGAGGGGCTACACCTTC.

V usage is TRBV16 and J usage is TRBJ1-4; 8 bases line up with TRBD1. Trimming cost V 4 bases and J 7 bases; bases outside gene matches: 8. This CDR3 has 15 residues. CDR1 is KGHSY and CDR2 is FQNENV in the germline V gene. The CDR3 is CASSLNRGAREKLFF. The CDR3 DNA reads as TGTGCCAGCAGCCTGAACAGGGGGGCCCGTGAAAAACTGTTTTTT.

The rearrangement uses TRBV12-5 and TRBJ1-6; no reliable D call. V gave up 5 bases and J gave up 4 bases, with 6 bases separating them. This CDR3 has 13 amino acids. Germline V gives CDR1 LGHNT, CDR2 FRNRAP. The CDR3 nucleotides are TGTGCTAGTGGTCCGAGTTATAATTCACCCCTCCACTTT. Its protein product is CASGPSYNSPLHF.

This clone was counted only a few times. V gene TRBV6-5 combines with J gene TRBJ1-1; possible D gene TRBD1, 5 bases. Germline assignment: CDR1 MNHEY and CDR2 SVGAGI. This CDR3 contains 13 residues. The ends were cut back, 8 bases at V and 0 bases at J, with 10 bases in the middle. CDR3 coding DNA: TGTGCCAGCGCTCGGGGCGTGAACACTGAAGCTTTCTTT. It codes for CASARGVNTEAFF.

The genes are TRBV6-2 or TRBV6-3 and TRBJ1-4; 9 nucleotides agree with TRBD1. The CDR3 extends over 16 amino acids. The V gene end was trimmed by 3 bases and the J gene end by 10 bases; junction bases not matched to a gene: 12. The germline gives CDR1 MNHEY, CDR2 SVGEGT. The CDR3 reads CASSYSPGQGIAKLFF. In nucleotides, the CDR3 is TGTGCCAGCAGTTATTCTCCGGGACAGGGCATTGCAAAACTGTTTTTT.

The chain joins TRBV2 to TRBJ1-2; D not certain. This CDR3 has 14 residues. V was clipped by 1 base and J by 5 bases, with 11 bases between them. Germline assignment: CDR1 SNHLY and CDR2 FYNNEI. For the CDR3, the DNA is TGTGCCAGCAGTGAAGGAAGGGCAGGATATGGCTACACCTTC. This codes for CASSEGRAGYGYTF.

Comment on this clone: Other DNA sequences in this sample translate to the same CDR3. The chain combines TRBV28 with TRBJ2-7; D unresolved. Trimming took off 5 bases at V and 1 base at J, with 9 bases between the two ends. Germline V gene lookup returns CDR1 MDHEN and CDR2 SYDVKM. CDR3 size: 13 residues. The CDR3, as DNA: TGTGCCAGCAGTCTCATCCGGTCCTACGAGCAGTACTTC. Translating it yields CASSLIRSYEQYF.

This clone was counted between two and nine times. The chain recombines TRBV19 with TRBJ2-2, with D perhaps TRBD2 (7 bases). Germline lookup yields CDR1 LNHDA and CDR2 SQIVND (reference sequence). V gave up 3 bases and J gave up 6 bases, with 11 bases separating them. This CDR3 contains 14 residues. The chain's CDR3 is CASSIAGAAGELFF. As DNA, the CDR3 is TGTGCCAGTAGTATCGCGGGGGCGGCCGGGGAGCTGTTTTTT. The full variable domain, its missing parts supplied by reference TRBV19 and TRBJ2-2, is DGGITQSPKYLFRKEGQNVTLSCEQNLNHDAMYWYRQDPGQGLRLIYYSQIVNDFQKGDIAEGYSVSREKKESFPLTVTSAQKNPTAFYLCASSIAGAAGELFFGEGSRLTVL.

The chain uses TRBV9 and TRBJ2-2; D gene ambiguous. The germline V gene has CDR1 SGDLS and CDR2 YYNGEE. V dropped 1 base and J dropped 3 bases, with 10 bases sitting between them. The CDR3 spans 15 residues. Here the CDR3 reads CASSVSTSYTGELFF. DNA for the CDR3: TGTGCCAGCAGCGTATCAACCTCATACACCGGGGAGCTGTTTTTT.

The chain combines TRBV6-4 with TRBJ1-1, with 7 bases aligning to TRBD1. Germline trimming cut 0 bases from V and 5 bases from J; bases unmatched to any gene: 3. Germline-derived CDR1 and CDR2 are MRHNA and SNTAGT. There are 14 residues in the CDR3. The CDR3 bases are TGTGCCAGCAGTGACTCAGGGGGCGCGACTGAAGCTTTCTTT. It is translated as CASSDSGGATEAFF.

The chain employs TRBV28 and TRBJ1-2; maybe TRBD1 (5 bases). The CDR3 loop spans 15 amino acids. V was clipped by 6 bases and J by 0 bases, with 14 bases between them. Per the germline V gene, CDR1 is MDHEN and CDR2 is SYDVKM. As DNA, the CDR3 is TGTGCCAGCAGCCACTCGGGACGCACTAACTATGGCTACACCTTC. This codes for CASSHSGRTNYGYTF.

CDR3 amino acids: CASRSGTALYYGYTF. The CDR3 region has the DNA TGCGCCAGCAGGTCCGGGACAGCTCTTTACTATGGCTACACCTTC. The V call is TRBV5-1, the J call TRBJ1-2, with TRBD1 matching 7 bases. The CDR3 extends over 15 amino acids. Germline CDR1 is SGHRS and CDR2 is YFSETQ. The V and J ends lost 5 bases and 3 bases, in that order; junction bases with no gene match: 10.

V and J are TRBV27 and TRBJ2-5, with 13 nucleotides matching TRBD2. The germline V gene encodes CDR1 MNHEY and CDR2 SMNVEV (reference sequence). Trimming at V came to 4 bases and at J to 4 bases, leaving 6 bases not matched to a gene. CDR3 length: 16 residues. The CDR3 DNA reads TGTGCCAGCAGTTGGGGGACTAGCGGGAATGTAGAGACCCAGTACTTC. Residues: CASSWGTSGNVETQYF.

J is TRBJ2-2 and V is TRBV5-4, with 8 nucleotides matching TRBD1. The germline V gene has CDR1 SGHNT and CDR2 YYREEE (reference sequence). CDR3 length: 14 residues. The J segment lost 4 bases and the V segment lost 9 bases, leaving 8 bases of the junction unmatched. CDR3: CATPGQGGTGELFF. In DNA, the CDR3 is TGTGCCACCCCCGGACAGGGAGGCACCGGGGAGCTGTTTTTT.

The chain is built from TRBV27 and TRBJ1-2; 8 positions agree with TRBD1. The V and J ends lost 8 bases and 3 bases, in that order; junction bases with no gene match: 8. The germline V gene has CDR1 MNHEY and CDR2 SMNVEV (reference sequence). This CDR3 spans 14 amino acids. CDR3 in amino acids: CASREGQGYYGYTF. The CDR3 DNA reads TGTGCCAGCCGAGAAGGACAGGGATACTATGGCTACACCTTC.

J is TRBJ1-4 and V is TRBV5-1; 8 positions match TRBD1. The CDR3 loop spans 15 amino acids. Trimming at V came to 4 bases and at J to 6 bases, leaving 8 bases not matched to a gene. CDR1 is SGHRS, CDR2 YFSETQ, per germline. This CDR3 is CASSDVQGADEKLFF. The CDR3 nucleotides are TGCGCCAGCAGCGACGTCCAGGGGGCGGATGAAAAACTGTTTTTT. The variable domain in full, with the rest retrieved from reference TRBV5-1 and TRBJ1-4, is KAGVTQTPRYLIKTRGQQVTLSCSPISGHRSVSWYQQTPGQGLQFLFEYFSETQRNKGNFPGRFSGRQFSNSRSEMNVSTLELGDSALYLCASSDVQGADEKLFFGSGTQLSVL.

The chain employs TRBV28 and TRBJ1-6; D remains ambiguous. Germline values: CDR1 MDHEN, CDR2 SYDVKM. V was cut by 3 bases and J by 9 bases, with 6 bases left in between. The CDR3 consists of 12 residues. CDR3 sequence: CASSFLVSPLHF. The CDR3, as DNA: TGTGCCAGCAGTTTCTTAGTTTCACCCCTCCACTTT.

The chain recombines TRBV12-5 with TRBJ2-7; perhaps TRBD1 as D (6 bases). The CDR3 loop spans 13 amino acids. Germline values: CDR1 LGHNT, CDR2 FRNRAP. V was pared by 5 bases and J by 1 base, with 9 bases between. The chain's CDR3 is CASGTGLSYEQYF. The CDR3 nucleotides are TGTGCTAGTGGTACAGGGTTATCCTACGAGCAGTACTTC.

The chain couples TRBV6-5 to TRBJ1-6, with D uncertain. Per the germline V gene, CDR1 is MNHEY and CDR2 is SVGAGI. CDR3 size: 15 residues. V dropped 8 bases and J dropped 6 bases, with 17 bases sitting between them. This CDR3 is CASGVLAASNSPLHF. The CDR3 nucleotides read TGTGCCAGCGGGGTATTGGCAGCGTCTAATTCACCCCTCCACTTT.

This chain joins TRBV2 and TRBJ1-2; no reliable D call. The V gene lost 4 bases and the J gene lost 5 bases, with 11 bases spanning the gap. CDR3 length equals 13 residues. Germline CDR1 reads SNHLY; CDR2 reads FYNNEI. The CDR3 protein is CASSVTSGYGYTF. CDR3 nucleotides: TGTGCCAGCAGTGTTACCAGTGGGTATGGCTACACCTTC.

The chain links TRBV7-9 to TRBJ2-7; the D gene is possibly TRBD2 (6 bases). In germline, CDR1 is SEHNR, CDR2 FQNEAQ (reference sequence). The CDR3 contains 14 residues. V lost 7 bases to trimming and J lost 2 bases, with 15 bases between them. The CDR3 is CASNSPGTPYEQYF. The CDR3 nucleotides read TGTGCCAGCAACTCTCCCGGGACTCCCTACGAGCAGTACTTC.

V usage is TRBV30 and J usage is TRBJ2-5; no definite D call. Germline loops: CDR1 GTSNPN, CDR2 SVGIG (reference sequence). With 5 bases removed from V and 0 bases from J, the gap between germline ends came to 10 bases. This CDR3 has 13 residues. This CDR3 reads CAWARLNQETQYF. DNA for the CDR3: TGTGCCTGGGCCAGACTGAACCAAGAGACCCAGTACTTC.

CDR3 nucleotides: TGTGCCAGCAGCGCACGGGTGAACACTGAAGCTTTCTTT. Encoded protein: CASSARVNTEAFF. The genes are TRBV28 and TRBJ1-1; D unresolved. The CDR3 contains 13 residues. V gave up 6 bases and J gave up 0 bases, with 8 bases separating them. The V gene's germline CDR1 is MDHEN and CDR2 SYDVKM.

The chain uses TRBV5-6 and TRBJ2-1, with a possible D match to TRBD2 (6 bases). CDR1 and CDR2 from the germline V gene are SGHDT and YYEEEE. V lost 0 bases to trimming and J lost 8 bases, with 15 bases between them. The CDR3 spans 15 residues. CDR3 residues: CASSLAGASRDEQFF. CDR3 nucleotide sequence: TGTGCCAGCAGCTTGGCGGGAGCATCCCGCGATGAGCAGTTCTTC. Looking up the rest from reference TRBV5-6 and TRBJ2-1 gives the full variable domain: DAGVTQSPTHLIKTRGQQVTLRCSPKSGHDTVSWYQQALGQGPQFIFQYYEEEERQRGNFPDRFSGHQFPNYSSELNVNALLLGDSALYLCASSLAGASRDEQFFGPGTRLTVL.